This TCR beta chain was sequenced during a study of PD-L1 blockade in urothelial cancer. Germline-derived CDR1 and CDR2 are SGHTA and FQGNSA. The CDR3 loop spans 14 amino acids. Trimming at V came to 5 bases and at J to 0 bases, leaving 3 bases not matched to a gene. This table comes from immunoSEQ multiplex PCR, and its TCRdb copy is limited to in-frame clones, with some not included. This sample carries tens of thousands of clones, approximately 90% of them seen once, and the ten largest clones take around 15%. Time point: pretreatment peripheral blood. The input for sequencing was PBMCs, taken around atezolizumab (anti-PD-L1) treatment. V gene TRBV7-2 combines with J gene TRBJ1-1; 7 nucleotides line up with TRBD1. The clonotype was recovered from a woman aged 55 to 70 with urothelial cancer. The CDR3 DNA reads TGTGCCAGCAGCCCGACAGGGCTGAACACTGAAGCTTTCTTT. It yields the protein CASSPTGLNTEAFF.